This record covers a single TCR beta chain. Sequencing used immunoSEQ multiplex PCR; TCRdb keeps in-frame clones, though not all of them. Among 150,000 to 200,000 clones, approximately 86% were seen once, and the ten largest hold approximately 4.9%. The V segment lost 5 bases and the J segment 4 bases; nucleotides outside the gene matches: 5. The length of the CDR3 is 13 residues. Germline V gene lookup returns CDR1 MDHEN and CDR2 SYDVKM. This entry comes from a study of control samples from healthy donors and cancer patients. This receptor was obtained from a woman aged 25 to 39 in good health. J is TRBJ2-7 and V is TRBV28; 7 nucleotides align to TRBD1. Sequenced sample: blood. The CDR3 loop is CASSVVGQYEQYV. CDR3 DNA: TGTGCCAGCAGTGTCGTGGGACAGTACGAGCAGTACGTC.